This entry is about one T cell receptor (beta chain). In the study's own analysis: Reference gene primer amplification in the assay estimated nucleated cell counts. Assay used: immunoSEQ multiplex PCR; TCRdb lists only in-frame clones, some missing. The V and J calls and clone size are taken from that table; D and trimming were inferred from the DNA. The table has about 76,000 clones, around 86% seen once. This sample was taken from a study of blood T cell repertoires in COVID-19. Study summary: Acute and convalescent COVID-19 samples came from the United States, Italy and Spain.

The CDR3 extends over 14 amino acids. Per germline, CDR1 MNHNY and CDR2 SVGAGI (reference sequence). V lost 7 bases and J lost 4; bases outside the gene matches: 8. This TCR was sampled from a human donor in a cohort sampled during active COVID-19. Sequencing input: peripheral blood. The V call is TRBV6-6, the J call TRBJ2-7, with TRBD1 matching over 9 bases. The CDR3 sequence is CASKVDRGGYEQYF. CDR3 nucleotide sequence: TGTGCCAGCAAAGTGGACAGGGGAGGGTACGAGCAGTACTTC.